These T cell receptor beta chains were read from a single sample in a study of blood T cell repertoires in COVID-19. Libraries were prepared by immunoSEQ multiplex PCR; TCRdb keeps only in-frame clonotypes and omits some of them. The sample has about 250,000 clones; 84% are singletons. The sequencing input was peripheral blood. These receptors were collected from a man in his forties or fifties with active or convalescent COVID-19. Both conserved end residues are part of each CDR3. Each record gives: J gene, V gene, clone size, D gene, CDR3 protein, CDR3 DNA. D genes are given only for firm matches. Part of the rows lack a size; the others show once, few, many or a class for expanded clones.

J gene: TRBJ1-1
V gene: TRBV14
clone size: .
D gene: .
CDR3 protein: CASSQEWGRGEAFF
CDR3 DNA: TGTGCCAGCAGCCAAGAATGGGGTCGGGGTGAAGCTTTCTTT

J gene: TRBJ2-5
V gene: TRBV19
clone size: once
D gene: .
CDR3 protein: CASSIEQGRQETQYF
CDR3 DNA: TGTGCCAGTAGTATAGAACAGGGCCGGCAAGAGACCCAGTACTTC

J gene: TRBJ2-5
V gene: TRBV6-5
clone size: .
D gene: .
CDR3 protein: CASSRTSSPETQYF
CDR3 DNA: TGTGCCAGCAGCCGCACTAGTTCCCCAGAGACCCAGTACTTC

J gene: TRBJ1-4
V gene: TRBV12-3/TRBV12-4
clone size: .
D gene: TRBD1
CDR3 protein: CASSTQGGKLFF
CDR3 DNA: TGTGCCAGCAGTACCCAGGGGGGAAAACTGTTTTTT

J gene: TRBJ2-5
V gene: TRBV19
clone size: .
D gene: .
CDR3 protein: CASSVGGGTRGETQYF
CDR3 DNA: TGTGCCAGTAGTGTAGGGGGCGGGACCCGCGGGGAGACCCAGTACTTC

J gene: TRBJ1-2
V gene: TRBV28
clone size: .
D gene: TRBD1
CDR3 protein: CASRMTGTYGYTF
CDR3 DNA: TGTGCCAGCAGGATGACAGGGACCTATGGCTACACCTTC

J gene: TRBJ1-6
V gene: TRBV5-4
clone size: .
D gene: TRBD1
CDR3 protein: CASSWDRNPNSPLHF
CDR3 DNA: TGTGCCAGCAGCTGGGACAGGAACCCAAATTCACCCCTCCACTTT

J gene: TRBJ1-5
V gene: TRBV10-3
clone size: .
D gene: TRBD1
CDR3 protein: CAISEQRQGGQPQHF
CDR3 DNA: TGTGCCATCAGTGAGCAACGACAGGGTGGTCAGCCCCAGCATTTT

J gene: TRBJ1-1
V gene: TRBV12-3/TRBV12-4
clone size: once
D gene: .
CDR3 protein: CASSPPRDTEAFF
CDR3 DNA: TGTGCCAGCAGTCCCCCCCGAGACACTGAAGCTTTCTTT

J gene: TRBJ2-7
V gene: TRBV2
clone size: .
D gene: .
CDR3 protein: CASSFPFDTTSYEQYF
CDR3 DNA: TGTGCCAGCAGTTTCCCCTTTGACACCACCTCCTACGAGCAGTACTTC

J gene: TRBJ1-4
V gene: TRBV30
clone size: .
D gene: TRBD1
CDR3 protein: CAWSVGQGSNEKLFF
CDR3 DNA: TGTGCCTGGAGTGTTGGACAGGGGTCGAATGAAAAACTGTTTTTT

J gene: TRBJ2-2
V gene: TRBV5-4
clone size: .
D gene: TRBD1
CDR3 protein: CASSFRGGIGTGELFF
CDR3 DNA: TGTGCCAGCAGCTTTCGAGGGGGCATCGGGACCGGGGAGCTGTTTTTT

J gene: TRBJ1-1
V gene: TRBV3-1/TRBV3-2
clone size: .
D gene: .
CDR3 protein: CASSQVSSWRRNTEAFF
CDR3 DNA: TGTGCCAGCAGCCAAGTTAGTAGTTGGCGGCGGAACACTGAAGCTTTCTTT

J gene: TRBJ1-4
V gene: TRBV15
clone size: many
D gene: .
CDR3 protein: CATEAGVSANEKLFF
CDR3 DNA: TGTGCCACAGAGGCAGGGGTTTCGGCTAATGAAAAACTGTTTTTT

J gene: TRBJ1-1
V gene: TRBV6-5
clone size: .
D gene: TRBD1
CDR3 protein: CASRAQGGNTEAFF
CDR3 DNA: TGTGCCAGCAGGGCACAGGGGGGGAACACTGAAGCTTTCTTT

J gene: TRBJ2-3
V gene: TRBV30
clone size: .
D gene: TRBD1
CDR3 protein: CAWGQGRDTQYF
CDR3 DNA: TGTGCCTGGGGACAGGGAAGAGATACGCAGTATTTT

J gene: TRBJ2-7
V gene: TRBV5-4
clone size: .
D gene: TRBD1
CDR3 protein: CASSRTGGAYEQYF
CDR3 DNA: TGTGCCAGCAGCCGTACAGGGGGCGCATACGAGCAGTACTTC

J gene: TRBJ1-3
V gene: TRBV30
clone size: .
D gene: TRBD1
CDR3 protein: CAWSRQGGGNTIYF
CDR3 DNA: TGTGCCTGGAGTCGACAGGGAGGTGGAAACACCATATATTTT

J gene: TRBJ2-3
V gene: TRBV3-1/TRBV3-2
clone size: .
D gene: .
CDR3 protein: CASSQDSGNTQYF
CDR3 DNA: TGTGCCAGCAGCCAAGATTCGGGGAATACGCAGTATTTT

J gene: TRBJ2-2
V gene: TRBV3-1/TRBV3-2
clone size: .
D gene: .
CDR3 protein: CASSQDPVFGAGELFF
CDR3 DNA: .

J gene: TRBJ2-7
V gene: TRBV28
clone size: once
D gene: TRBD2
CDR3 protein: CASSLPSGGSYEQYF
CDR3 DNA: TGTGCCAGCAGTTTACCCAGCGGGGGGTCCTACGAGCAGTACTTC

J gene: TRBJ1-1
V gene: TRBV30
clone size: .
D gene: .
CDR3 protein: CAWSRRTEAFF
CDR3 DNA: TGTGCCTGGAGTCGGCGGACTGAAGCTTTCTTT

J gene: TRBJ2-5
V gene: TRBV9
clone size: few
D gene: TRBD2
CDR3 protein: CASSVVSGGETQYF
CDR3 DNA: TGTGCCAGCAGCGTAGTCAGCGGGGGGGAGACCCAGTACTTC

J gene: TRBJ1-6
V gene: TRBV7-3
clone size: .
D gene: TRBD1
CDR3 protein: CASSRKRQGINSPLHF
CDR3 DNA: TGTGCCAGCAGCCGTAAGAGACAGGGTATTAATTCACCCCTCCACTTT

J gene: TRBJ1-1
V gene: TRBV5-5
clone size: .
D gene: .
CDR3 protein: CASSLGGAENTEAFF
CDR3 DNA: TGTGCCAGCAGCTTAGGAGGGGCGGAGAACACTGAAGCTTTCTTT

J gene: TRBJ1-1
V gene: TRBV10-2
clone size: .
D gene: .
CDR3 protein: CASSESWPPQEAFF
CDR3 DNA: TGCGCCAGCAGTGAGTCATGGCCCCCTCAGGAAGCTTTCTTT

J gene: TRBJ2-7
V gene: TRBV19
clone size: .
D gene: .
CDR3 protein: CASSEGSQGREQYF
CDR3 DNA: TGTGCCAGTAGTGAGGGGAGCCAGGGGCGAGAGCAGTACTTC

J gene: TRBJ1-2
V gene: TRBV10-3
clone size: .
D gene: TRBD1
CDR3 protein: CAINLGGQGAHGYTF
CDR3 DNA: TGTGCCATCAACCTCGGGGGACAGGGGGCGCATGGCTACACCTTC

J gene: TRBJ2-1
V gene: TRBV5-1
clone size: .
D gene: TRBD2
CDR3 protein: CASSLISGGRHNEQFF
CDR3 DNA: TGCGCCAGCAGCTTGATAAGCGGGGGGAGACACAATGAGCAGTTCTTC

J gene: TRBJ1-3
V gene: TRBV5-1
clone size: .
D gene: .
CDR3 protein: CASSDSSGNTIYF
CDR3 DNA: TGCGCCAGCAGCGACAGCTCTGGAAACACCATATATTTT

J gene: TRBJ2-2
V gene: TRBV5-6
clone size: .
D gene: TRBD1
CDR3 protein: CASSFPGGTGELFF
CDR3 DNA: TGTGCCAGCAGCTTCCCAGGGGGCACCGGGGAGCTGTTTTTT

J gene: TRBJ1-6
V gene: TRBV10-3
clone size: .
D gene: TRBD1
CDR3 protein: CAISPGQGDSPLHF
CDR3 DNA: TGTGCCATCAGTCCTGGACAGGGTGATTCACCCCTCCACTTT

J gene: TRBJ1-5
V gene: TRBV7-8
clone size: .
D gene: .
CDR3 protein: CASSLGMRDQPQHF
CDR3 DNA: TGTGCCAGCAGCTTAGGAATGCGCGATCAGCCCCAGCATTTT

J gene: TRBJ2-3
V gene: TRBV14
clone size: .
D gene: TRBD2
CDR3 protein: CASSQGSSGGPWDTQYF
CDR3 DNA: TGTGCCAGCAGCCAAGGTTCTAGCGGGGGGCCTTGGGATACGCAGTATTTT

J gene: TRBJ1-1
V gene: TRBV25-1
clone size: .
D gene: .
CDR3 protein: CASSGTWGTEAFF
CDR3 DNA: TGTGCCAGCAGTGGGACATGGGGCACTGAAGCTTTCTTT

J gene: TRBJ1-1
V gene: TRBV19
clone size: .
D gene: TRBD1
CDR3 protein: CASSTGQPNTEAFF
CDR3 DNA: TGTGCCAGTAGTACGGGACAGCCTAACACTGAAGCTTTCTTT

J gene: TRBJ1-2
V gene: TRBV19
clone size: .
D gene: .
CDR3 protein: CASRIDLQGLGYTF
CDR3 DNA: TGTGCCAGTAGGATCGATTTACAGGGTTTGGGCTACACCTTC

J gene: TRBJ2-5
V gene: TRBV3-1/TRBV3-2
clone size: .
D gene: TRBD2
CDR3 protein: CASSQGVAGVGETQYF
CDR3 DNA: TGTGCCAGCAGCCAAGGGGTAGCGGGGGTCGGGGAGACCCAGTACTTC

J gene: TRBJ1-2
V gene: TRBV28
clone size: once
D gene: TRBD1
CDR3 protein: CASSSGQGLGYTF
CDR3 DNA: TGTGCCAGCAGCTCCGGACAGGGGCTGGGCTACACCTTC

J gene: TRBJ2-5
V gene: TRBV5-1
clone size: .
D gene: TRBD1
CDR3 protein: CASSSGTGLQETQYF
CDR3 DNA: TGCGCCAGCAGCTCAGGGACAGGGCTCCAAGAGACCCAGTACTTC

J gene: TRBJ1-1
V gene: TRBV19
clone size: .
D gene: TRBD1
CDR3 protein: CASSRTGVNTEAFF
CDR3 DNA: TGTGCCAGTAGTCGGACAGGGGTGAACACTGAAGCTTTCTTT

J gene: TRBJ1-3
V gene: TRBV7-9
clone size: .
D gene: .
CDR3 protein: CASSLDTSGNTIYF
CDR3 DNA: TGTGCCAGCAGCTTGGACACCTCTGGAAACACCATATATTTT

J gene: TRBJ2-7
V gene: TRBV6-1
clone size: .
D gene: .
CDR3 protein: CASSELSGIEQYF
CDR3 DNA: TGTGCCAGCAGTGAACTGTCGGGGATCGAGCAGTACTTC

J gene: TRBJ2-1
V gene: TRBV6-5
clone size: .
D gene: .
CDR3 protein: CASEANRVQFF
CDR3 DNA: TGTGCCAGCGAGGCTAACAGGGTGCAGTTCTTC

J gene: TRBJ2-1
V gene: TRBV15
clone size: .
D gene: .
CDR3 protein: CATSRDTGGFADLYNEQFF
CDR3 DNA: TGTGCCACCAGCAGAGATACGGGGGGCTTTGCCGATCTCTACAATGAGCAGTTCTTC

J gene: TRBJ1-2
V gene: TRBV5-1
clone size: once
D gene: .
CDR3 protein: CASSSLPDTSPPYGYTF
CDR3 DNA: TGCGCCAGCAGCTCACTTCCGGACACCTCTCCCCCCTATGGCTACACCTTC

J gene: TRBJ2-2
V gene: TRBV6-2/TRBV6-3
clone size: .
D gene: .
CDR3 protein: CASSIIRGTGELFF
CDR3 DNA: TGTGCCAGCAGTATAATTAGGGGGACCGGGGAGCTGTTTTTT

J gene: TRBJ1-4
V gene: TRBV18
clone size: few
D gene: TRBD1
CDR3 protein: CASSPPGQPNEKLFF
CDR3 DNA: TGTGCCAGCTCACCACCGGGACAGCCTAATGAAAAACTGTTTTTT

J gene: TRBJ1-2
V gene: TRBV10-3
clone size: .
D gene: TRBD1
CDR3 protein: CAIKAGQGTYGYTF
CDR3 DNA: TGTGCCATCAAAGCGGGACAGGGGACATATGGCTACACCTTC

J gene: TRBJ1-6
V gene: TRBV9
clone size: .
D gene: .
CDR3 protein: CASSPTDRYNSPLHF
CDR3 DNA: TGTGCCAGCAGCCCCACGGACAGATATAATTCACCCCTCCACTTT

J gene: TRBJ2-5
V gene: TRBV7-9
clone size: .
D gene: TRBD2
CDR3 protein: CASSRGGIETQYF
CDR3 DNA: TGTGCCAGCAGCAGGGGAGGGATAGAGACCCAGTACTTC

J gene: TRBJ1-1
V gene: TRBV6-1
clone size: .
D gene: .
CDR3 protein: CASSEIIRGTEAFF
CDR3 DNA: TGTGCCAGCAGTGAGATTATCAGGGGCACTGAAGCTTTCTTT

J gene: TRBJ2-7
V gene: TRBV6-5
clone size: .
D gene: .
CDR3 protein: CASSRGVLSYEQYF
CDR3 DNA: TGTGCCAGCAGTCGCGGTGTACTCTCCTACGAGCAGTACTTC

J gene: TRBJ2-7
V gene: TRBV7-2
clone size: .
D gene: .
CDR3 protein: CASSSRGRYEQYF
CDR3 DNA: TGTGCCAGCAGCTCGCGCGGCCGGTACGAGCAGTACTTC

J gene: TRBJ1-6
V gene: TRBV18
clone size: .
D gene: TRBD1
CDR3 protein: CASSPLRQGNSPLHF
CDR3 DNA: TGTGCCAGCTCACCACTGAGACAGGGGAATTCACCCCTCCACTTT

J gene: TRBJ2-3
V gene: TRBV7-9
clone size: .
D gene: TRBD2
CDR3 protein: CASSFGLAGGGTDTQYF
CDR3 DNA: TGTGCCAGCAGCTTCGGACTAGCGGGGGGCGGAACAGATACGCAGTATTTT